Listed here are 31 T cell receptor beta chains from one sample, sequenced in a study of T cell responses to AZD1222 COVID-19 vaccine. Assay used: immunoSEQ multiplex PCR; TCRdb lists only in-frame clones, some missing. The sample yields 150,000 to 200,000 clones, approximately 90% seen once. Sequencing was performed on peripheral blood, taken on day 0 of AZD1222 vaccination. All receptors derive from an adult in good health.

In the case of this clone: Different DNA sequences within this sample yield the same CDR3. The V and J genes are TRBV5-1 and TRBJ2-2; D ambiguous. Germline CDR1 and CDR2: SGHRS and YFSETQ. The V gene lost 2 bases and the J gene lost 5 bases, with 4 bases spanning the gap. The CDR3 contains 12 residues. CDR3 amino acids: CASSFKTGELFF. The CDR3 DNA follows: TGCGCCAGCAGCTTTAAAACCGGGGAGCTGTTTTTT.

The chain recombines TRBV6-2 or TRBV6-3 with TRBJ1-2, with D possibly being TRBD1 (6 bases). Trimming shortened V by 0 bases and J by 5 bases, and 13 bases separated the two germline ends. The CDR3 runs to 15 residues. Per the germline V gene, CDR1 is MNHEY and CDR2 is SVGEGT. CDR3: CASSYSDSNLYGYTF. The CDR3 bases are TGTGCCAGCAGTTACTCGGACAGTAACTTATATGGCTACACCTTC.

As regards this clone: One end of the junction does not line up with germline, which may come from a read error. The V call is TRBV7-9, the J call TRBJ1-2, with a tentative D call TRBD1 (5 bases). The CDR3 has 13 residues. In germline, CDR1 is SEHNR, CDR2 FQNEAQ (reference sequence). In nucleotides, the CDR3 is TGTGCCAGCAGCTTACGACAGACCATAGGGCTTCGCTTC. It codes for CASSLRQTIGLRF.

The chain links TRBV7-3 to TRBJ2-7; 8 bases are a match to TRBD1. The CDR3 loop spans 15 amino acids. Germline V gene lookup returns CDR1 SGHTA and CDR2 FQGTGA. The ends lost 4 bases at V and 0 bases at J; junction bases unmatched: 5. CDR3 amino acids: CASSSSGQASYEQYF. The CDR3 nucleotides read TGTGCCAGCAGCTCGTCGGGACAGGCCTCCTACGAGCAGTACTTC.

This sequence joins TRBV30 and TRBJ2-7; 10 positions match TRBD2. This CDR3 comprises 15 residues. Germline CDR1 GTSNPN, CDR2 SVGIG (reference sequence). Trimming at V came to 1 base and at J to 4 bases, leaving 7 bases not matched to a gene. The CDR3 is CAWSGRLAGEYEQYF. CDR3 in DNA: TGTGCCTGGAGTGGTAGGCTAGCGGGAGAGTACGAGCAGTACTTC. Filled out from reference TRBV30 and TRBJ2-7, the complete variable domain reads SQTIHQWPATLVQPVGSPLSLECTVEGTSNPNLYWYRQAAGRGLQLLFYSVGIGQISSEVPQNLSASRPQDRQFILSSKKLLLSDSGFYLCAWSGRLAGEYEQYFGPGTRLTVT.

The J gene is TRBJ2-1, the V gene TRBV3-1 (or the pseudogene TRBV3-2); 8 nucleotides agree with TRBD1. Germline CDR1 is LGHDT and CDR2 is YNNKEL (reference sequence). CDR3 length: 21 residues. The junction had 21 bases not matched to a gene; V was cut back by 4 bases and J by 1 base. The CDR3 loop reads CASSPKRRDRGLNRSYNEQFF. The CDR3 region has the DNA TGTGCCAGCAGCCCCAAACGTCGAGACAGGGGTCTCAATAGGTCCTACAATGAGCAGTTCTTC.

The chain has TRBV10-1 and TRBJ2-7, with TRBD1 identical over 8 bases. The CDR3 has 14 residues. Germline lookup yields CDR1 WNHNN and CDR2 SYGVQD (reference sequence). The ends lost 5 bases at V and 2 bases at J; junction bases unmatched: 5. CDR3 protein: CASSTGQAPYEQYF. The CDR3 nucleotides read TGCGCCAGCAGTACGGGACAGGCGCCCTACGAGCAGTACTTC.

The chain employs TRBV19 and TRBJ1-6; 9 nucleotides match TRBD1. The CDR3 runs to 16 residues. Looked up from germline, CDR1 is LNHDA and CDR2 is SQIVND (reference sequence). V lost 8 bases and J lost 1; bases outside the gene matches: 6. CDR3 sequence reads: CASLADRGSYNSPLHF. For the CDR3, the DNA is TGTGCCAGTTTGGCGGACAGGGGTTCCTATAATTCACCCCTCCACTTT.

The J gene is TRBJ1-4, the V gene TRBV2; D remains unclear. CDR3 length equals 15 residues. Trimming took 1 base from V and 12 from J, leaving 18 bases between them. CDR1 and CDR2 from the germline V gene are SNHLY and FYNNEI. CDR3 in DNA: TGTGCCAGCAGTGAAGACGGCGGCCGCGGTGGGGAACTGTTTTTT. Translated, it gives CASSEDGGRGGELFF.

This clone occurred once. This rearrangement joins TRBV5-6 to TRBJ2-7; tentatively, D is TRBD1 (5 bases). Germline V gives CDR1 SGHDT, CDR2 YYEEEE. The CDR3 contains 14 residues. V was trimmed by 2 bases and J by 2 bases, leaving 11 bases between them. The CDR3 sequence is CASSFPQDTYEQYF. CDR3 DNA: TGTGCCAGCAGCTTCCCACAGGATACCTACGAGCAGTACTTC.

DNA of the CDR3: TGTGCCAGCAGTTTCTCCACCAATCAGCCCCAGCATTTT. Protein: CASSFSTNQPQHF. The V gene is TRBV12-3 or TRBV12-4, the J gene TRBJ1-5, with D unresolved. CDR3 length: 13 amino acids. V was pared by 3 bases and J by 3 bases, with 6 bases between.

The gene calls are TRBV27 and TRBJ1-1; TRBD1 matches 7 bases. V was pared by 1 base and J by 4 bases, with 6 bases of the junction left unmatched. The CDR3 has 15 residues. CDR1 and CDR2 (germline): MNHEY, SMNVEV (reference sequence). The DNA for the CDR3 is TGTGCCAGCAGTTTATTCCGGGACAGAGGCACTGAAGCTTTCTTT. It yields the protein CASSLFRDRGTEAFF.

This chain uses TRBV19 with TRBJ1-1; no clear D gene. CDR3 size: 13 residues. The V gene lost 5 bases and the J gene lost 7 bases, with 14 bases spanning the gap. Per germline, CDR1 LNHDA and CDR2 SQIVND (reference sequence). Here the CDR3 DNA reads TGTGCCAGTAGTCCGACGTGGGTTCGTGAAGCTTTCTTT. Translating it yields CASSPTWVREAFF.

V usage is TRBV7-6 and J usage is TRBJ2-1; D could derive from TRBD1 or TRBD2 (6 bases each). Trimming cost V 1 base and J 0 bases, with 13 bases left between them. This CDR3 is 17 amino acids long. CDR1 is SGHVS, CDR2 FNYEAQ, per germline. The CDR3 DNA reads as TGTGCCAGCAGCTTAGTACCGGGGGCTAGCTCCTACAATGAGCAGTTCTTC. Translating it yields CASSLVPGASSYNEQFF.

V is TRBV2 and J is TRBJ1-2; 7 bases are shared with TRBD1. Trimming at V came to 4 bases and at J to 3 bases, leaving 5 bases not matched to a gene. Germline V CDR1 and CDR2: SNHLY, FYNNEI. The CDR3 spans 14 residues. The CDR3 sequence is CASSGQGGDYGYTF. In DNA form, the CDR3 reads TGTGCCAGCAGTGGACAGGGAGGAGACTATGGCTACACCTTC.

The CDR3 is CAYNLGQSYGYTF. The CDR3 DNA follows: TGTGCCTACAACCTGGGACAGAGCTATGGCTACACCTTC. The rearrangement joins TRBV30 to TRBJ1-2; 7 bases fit TRBD1. Germline CDR1 reads GTSNPN; CDR2 reads SVGIG (reference sequence). The CDR3 extends over 13 amino acids. V shed 7 bases and J 4 bases; nucleotides not matched to a gene: 9.

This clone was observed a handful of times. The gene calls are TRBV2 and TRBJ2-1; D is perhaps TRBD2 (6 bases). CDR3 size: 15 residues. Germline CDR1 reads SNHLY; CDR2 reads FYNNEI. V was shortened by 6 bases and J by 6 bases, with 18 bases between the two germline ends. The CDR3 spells CASRTAGGDFNEQFF. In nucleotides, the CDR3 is TGTGCCAGCAGGACAGCGGGTGGGGATTTCAATGAGCAGTTCTTC.

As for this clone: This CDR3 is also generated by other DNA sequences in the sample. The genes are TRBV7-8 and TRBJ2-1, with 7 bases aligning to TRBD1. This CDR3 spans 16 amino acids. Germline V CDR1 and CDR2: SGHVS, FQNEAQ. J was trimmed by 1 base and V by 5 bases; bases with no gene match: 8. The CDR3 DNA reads TGTGCCAGCAGCCCCTACAGGGGCGGGTCCTACAATGAGCAGTTCTTC. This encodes CASSPYRGGSYNEQFF. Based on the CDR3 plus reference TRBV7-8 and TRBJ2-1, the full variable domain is GAGVSQSPRYKVAKRGQDVALRCDPISGHVSLFWYQQALGQGPEFLTYFQNEAQLDKSGLPSDRFFAERPEGSVSTLKIQRTQQEDSAVYLCASSPYRGGSYNEQFFGPGTRLTVL.

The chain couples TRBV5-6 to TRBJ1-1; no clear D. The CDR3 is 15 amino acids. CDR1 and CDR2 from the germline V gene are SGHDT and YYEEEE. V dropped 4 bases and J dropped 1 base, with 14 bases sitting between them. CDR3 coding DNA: TGTGCCAGCAGCGACAAGACGGAGCCGAACACTGAAGCTTTCTTT. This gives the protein CASSDKTEPNTEAFF.

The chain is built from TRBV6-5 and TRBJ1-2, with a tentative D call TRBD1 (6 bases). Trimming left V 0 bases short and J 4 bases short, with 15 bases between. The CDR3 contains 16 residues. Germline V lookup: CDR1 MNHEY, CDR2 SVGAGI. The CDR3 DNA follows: TGTGCCAGCAGTTACTCGGGAGGGGGAGGATTCTATGGCTACACCTTC. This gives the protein CASSYSGGGGFYGYTF.

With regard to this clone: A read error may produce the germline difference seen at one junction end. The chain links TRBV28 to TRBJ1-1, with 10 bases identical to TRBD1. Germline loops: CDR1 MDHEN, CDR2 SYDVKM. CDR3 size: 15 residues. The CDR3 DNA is TGTGCCAGCAGTCTATGGACAGGGGGGTCACCTGAAGCTTTCTTT. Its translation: CASSLWTGGSPEAFF.

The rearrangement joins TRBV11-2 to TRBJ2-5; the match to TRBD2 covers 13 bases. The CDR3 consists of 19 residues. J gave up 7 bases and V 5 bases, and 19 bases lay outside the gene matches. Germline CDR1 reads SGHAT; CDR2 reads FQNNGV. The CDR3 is CASSPRLAGGARRARTQYF. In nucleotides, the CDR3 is TGTGCCAGCAGCCCCAGACTAGCGGGAGGCGCCCGTCGTGCGCGGACCCAGTACTTC.

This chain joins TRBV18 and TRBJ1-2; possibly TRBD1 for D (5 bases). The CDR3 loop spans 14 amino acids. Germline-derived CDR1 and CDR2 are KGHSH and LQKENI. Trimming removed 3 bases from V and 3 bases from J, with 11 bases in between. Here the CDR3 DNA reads TGTGCCAGCTCACCCTATCAGGGATACTATGGCTACACCTTC. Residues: CASSPYQGYYGYTF. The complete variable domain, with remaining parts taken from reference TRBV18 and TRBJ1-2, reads NAGVMQNPRHLVRRRGQEARLRCSPMKGHSHVYWYRQLPEEGLKFMVYLQKENIIDESGMPKERFSAEFPKEGPSILRIQQVVRGDSAAYFCASSPYQGYYGYTFGSGTRLTVV.

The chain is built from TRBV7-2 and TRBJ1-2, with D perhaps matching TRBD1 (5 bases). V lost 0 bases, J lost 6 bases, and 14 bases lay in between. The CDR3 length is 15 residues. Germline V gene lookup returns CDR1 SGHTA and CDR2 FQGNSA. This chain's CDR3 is CASSLALGRSDGYTF. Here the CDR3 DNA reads TGTGCCAGCAGCTTAGCTTTGGGGCGCAGCGATGGCTACACCTTC.

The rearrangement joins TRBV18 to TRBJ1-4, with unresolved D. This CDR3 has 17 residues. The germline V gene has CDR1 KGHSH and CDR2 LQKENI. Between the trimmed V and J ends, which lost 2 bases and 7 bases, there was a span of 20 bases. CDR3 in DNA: TGTGCCAGCTCACCATTGGGGAACCTTGACGCGGGTGAAAAACTGTTTTTT. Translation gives CASSPLGNLDAGEKLFF.

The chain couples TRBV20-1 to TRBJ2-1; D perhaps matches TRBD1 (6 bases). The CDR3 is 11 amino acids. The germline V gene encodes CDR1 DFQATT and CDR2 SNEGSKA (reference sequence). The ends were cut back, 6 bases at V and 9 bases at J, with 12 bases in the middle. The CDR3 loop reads CSADRRREQFF. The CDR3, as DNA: TGCAGTGCAGACAGGCGGCGTGAGCAGTTCTTC.

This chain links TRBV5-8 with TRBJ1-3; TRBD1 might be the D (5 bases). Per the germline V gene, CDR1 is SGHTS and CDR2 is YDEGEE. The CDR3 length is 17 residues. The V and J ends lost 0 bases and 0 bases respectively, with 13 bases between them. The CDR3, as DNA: TGTGCCAGCAGCTTGGCTGAGACAGTGCTCTCTGGAAACACCATATATTTT. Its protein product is CASSLAETVLSGNTIYF.

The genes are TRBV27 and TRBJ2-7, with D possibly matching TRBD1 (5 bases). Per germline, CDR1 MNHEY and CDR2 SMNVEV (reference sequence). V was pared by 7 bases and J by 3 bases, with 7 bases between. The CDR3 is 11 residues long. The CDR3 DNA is TGTGCCAGCATTCAGGGCTACGAGCAGTACTTC. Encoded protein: CASIQGYEQYF.

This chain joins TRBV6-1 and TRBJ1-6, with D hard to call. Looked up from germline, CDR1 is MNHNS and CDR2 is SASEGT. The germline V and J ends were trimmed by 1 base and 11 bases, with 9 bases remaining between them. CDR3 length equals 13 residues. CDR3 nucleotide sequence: TGTGCCAGCAGTGAAGTCCCGATGGCACCCCTCCACTTT. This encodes CASSEVPMAPLHF.

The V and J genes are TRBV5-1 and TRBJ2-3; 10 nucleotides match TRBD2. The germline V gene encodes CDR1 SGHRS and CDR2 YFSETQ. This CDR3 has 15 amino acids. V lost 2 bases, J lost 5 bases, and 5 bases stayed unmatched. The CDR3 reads CASSFLAGVVDTQYF. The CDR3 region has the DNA TGCGCCAGCAGCTTTCTAGCGGGAGTGGTAGATACGCAGTATTTT.

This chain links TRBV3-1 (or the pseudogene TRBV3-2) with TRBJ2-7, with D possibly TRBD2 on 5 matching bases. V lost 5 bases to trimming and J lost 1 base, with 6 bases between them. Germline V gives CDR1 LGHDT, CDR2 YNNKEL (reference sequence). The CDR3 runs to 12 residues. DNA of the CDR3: TGTGCCAGCAGCAGGGAGTCCTACGAGCAGTACTTC. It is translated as CASSRESYEQYF.